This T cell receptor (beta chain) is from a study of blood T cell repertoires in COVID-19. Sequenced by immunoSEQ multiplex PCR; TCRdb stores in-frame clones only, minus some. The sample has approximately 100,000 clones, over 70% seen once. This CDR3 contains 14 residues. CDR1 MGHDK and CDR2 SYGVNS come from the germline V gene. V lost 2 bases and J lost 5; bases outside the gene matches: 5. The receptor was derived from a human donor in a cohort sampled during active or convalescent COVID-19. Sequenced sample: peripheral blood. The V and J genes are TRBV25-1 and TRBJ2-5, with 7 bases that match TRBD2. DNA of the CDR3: TGTGCCAGCAGTGAACGGGTCGGGAGGGAGACCCAGTACTTC. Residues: CASSERVGRETQYF. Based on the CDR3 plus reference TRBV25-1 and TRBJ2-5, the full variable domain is EADIYQTPRYLVIGTGKKITLECSQTMGHDKMYWYQQDPGMELHLIHYSYGVNSTEKGDLSSESTVSRIRTEHFPLTLESARPSHTSQYLCASSERVGRETQYFGPGTRLLVL.